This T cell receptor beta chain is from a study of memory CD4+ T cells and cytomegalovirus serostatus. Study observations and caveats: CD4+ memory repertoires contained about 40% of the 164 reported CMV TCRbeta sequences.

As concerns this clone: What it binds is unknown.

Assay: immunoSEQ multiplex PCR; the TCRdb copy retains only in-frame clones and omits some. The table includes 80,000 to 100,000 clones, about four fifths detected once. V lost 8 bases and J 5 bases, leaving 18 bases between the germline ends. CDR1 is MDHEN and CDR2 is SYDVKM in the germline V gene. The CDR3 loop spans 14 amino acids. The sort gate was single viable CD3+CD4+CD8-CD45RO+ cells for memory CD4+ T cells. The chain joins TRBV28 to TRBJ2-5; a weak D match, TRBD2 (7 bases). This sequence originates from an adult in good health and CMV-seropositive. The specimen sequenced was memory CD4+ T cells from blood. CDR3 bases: TGTGCCAGCCATAAGGGGGGACTACAGGAGACCCAGTACTTC. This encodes CASHKGGLQETQYF.